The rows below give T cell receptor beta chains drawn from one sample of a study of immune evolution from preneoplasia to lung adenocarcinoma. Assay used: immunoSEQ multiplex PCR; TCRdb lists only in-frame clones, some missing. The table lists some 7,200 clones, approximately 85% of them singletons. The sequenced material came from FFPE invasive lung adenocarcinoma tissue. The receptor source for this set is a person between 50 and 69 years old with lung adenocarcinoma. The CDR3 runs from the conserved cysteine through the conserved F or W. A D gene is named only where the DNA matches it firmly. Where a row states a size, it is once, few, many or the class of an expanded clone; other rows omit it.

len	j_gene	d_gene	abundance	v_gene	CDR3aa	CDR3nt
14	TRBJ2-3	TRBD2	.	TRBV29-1	CSVGAGLVSDTQYF	TGCAGCGTTGGTGCGGGACTAGTATCAGATACGCAGTATTTT
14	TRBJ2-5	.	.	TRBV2	CASRAGPTTETQYF	TGTGCCAGCAGGGCCGGACCTACCACGGAGACCCAGTACTTC
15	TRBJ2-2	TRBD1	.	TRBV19	CASSIIGQGSGELFF	TGTGCCAGTAGTATAATCGGACAGGGTAGCGGGGAGCTGTTTTTT
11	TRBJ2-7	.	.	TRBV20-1	CSAFDGDEQYF	TGCAGTGCTTTTGATGGAGACGAGCAGTACTTC
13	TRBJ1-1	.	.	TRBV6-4	CASRREENTEAFF	TGTGCCAGCAGGCGGGAGGAGAACACTGAAGCTTTCTTT
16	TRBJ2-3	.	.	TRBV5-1	CASSSLGYSSTDTQYF	TGCGCCAGCAGCTCCTTGGGCTACTCTAGCACAGATACGCAGTATTTT
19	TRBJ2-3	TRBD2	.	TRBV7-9	CASSWGGRTGSLAADTQYF	TGTGCCAGCAGCTGGGGGGGACGAACAGGTAGCCTAGCGGCAGATACGCAGTATTTT
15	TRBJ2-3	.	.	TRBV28	CASKILASHTDTQYF	TGTGCCAGCAAAATTCTAGCGAGCCACACAGATACGCAGTATTTT
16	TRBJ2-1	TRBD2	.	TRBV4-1	CASSQVTSGRVLEQFF	TGCGCCAGCAGCCAAGTAACTAGCGGGAGGGTCCTTGAGCAGTTCTTC
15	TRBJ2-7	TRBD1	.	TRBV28	CASSLMDRASYEQYF	TGTGCCAGCAGTTTGATGGACAGGGCCTCCTACGAGCAGTACTTC
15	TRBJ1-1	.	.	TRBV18	CASSPNRDGNTEAFF	TGTGCCAGCTCACCAAACAGGGATGGAAACACTGAAGCTTTCTTT
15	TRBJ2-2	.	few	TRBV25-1	CASSDSTLNTGELFF	TGTGCCAGCAGTGATAGTACATTGAACACCGGGGAGCTGTTTTTT
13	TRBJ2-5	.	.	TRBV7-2	CASSLSTQETQYF	TGTGCCAGCAGCTTAAGCACCCAAGAGACCCAGTACTTC
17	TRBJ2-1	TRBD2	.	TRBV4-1	CASSRRLAGVQDNEQFF	TGCGCCAGCAGCCGCAGACTAGCGGGAGTGCAAGACAATGAGCAGTTCTTC
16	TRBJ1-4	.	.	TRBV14	CASSQGGPGLNEKLFF	TGTGCCAGCAGCCAAGGTGGGCCTGGCCTTAATGAAAAACTGTTTTTT
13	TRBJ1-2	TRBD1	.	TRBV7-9	CASSIGQVEGYTF	TGTGCCAGCAGTATTGGACAGGTCGAAGGCTACACCTTC
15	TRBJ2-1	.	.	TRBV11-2	CASSSYRVDHHEQFF	TGTGCCAGCAGCTCATACAGGGTGGACCACCATGAGCAGTTCTTC
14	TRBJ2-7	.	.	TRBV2	CASESGTATYEQYF	TGTGCCAGCGAATCCGGGACCGCAACCTACGAGCAGTACTTC
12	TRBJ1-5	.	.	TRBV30	CASSSGYQPQHF	TGTGCCTCCTCATCAGGGTATCAGCCCCAGCATTTT
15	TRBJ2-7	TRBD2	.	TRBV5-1	CASSSTSGSSYEQYF	TGCGCCAGCAGCTCAACTAGCGGGAGCTCCTACGAGCAGTACTTC
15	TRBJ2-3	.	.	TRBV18	CASSSSGQLTDTQYF	TGTGCCAGCTCAAGCTCGGGACAACTCACAGATACGCAGTATTTT
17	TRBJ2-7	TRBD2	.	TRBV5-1	CASSPFRPSGRSYEQYF	TGCGCCAGCAGCCCCTTCCGTCCTAGCGGGAGGTCGTACGAGCAGTACTTC
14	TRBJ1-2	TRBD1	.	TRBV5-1	CVSSLEGAGYGYTF	TGCGTCAGCAGCTTGGAGGGGGCTGGCTATGGCTACACCTTC
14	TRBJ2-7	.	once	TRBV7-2	CASSLRVPWDEQYF	TGTGCCAGCAGCCTCAGGGTCCCCTGGGACGAGCAGTACTTC
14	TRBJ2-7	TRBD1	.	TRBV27	CASSYRDRGHEQYF	TGTGCCAGCAGTTACCGGGACAGGGGCCACGAGCAGTACTTC
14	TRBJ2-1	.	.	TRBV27	CASSVQEGKNEQFF	TGTGCCAGCAGTGTACAGGAGGGGAAGAATGAGCAGTTCTTC
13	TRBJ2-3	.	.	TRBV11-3	CASSLSGTDTQYF	TGTGCCAGCAGCTTAAGTGGCACAGATACGCAGTATTTT
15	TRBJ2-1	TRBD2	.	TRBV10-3	CAISGRGALPGEQFF	TGTGCCATCAGTGGGCGGGGGGCGCTACCAGGCGAGCAGTTCTTC
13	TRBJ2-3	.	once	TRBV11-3	CASSLDVSDTQYF	TGTGCCAGCAGCTTAGATGTCTCAGATACGCAGTATTTT
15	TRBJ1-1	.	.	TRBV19	CASSISPGQNTEAFF	TGTGCCAGTAGTATATCCCCAGGGCAGAACACTGAAGCTTTCTTT
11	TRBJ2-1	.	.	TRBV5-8	CASSLYRALLF	TGTGCCAGCAGCTTGTACAGAGCCCTGCTCTTC
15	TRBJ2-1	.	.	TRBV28	CASSLPSLRWNEQFF	TGTGCCAGCAGTTTACCAAGCCTGAGGTGGAATGAGCAGTTCTTC
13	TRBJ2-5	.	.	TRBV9	CASSVMGQETQYF	TGTGCCAGCAGCGTAATGGGTCAAGAGACCCAGTACTTC
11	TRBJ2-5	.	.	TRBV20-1	CSAEFQETQYF	TGCAGTGCTGAGTTCCAAGAGACCCAGTACTTC
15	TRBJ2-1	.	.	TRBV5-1	CASSLESGAHNEQFF	TGCGCCAGCAGCTTGGAATCAGGGGCACACAATGAGCAGTTCTTC
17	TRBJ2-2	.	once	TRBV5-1	CASSFGGNHPDTGELFF	TGCGCCAGCAGCTTTGGAGGGAACCACCCGGACACCGGGGAGCTGTTTTTT
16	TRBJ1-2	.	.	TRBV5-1	CASSLAAGRESYGYTF	TGCGCCAGCAGCTTGGCCGCAGGCCGGGAAAGTTATGGCTACACCTTC
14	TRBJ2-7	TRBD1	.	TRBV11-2	CASSLSGQGREQYF	TGTGCCAGCAGCTTATCTGGACAGGGTAGAGAGCAGTACTTC
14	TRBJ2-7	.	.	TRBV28	CASSFSGDIYEQYF	TGTGCCAGCAGTTTTTCGGGGGATATCTACGAGCAGTACTTC
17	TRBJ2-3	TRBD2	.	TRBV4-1	CASSPYSVGAGVDTQYF	TGCGCCAGCAGCCCCTACTCGGTAGGAGCGGGAGTGGATACGCAGTATTTT
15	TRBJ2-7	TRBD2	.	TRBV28	CASSRLAASSYEQYF	TGTGCCAGCAGTCGACTAGCGGCAAGCTCCTACGAGCAGTACTTC
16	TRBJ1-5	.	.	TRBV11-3	CASSPAAGMGNQPQHF	TGTGCCAGCAGCCCAGCTGCAGGAATGGGCAATCAGCCCCAGCATTTT
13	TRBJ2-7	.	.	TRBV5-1	CASSLGGTWKQYF	TGCGCCAGCAGCTTGGGGGGGACGTGGAAGCAGTACTTC
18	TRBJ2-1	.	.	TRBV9	CASSVTALGPISYNEQFF	TGTGCCAGCAGCGTAACTGCCCTGGGGCCCATCTCCTACAATGAGCAGTTCTTC
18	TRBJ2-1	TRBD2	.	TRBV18	CASSPQTSGVNSYNEQFF	TGTGCCAGCTCACCCCAGACTAGCGGGGTCAACTCCTACAATGAGCAGTTCTTC
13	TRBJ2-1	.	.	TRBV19	CASSSTVNNEQFF	TGTGCCAGTAGTTCCACGGTGAACAATGAGCAGTTCTTC
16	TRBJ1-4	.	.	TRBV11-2	CASSSDGVGALGKLFF	TGTGCCAGCAGCTCCGACGGGGTGGGGGCCCTGGGGAAACTGTTTTTT
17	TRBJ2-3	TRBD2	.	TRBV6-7	CASSYSNGSGSTDTQYF	TGTGCCAGCAGTTACTCTAATGGTAGCGGGAGCACAGATACGCAGTATTTT
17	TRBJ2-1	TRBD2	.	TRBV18	CASSPPLALGRYNEQFF	TGTGCCAGCTCACCACCACTAGCGTTGGGAAGATACAATGAGCAGTTCTTC
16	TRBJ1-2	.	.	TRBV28	CASRSLGGYGNVGYTF	TGTGCCAGCAGGAGTTTAGGGGGGTATGGGAACGTTGGCTACACCTTC
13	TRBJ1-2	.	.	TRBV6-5	CASTLGQSYGYTF	TGTGCCAGCACCCTCGGACAGTCGTACGGCTACACCTTC
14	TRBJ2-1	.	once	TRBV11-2	CATAPGRPYNEQFF	TGTGCCACCGCACCGGGCCGGCCCTACAATGAGCAGTTCTTC
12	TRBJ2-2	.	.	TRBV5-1	CASSVNTGELFF	TGCGCCAGCAGTGTGAACACCGGGGAGCTGTTTTTT
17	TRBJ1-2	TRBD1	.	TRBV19	CASRTRDRGKLPYGYTF	TGTGCCAGCCGAACGCGCGACAGGGGCAAACTTCCCTATGGCTACACCTTC
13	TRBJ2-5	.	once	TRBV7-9	CASSLGGSETQYF	TGTGCCAGCAGCTTAGGGGGATCGGAGACCCAGTACTTC